This T cell receptor (beta chain) was observed in a study of blood T cells in healthy people across ages (dated by TCRdb to the mid-2010s). A note on the overall study: In model experiments, roughly one uniquely barcoded TCR beta cDNA molecule per two T cells was captured by template switching. To avoid experimental bias, donors of different ages were spread randomly across the sequencing lanes. The donors were divided into four age groups: young (average approximately 17 years), middle-aged (approximately 41), aged (under 70) and long-lived (around 80). For two donors (one aged 18 to 30 and one aged 80 or older), the study analyzed two additional independent replicas of 1 million unique cDNA reads from the same blood draw. Using deep sequencing normalized with unique cDNA molecular identifiers, the study measured how TCR beta repertoire diversity changes with age. Findings and caveats that apply to the study as a whole: The percentage of naive T cells measured by flow cytometry correlated strongly with observed TCR beta diversity. Observed TCR beta diversity per million T cells fell roughly linearly with age, and a significant reduction was already apparent by age roughly 40. Because the CMV infection status of the donors was unknown, age-related changes in expanded clonotypes may potentially have been confounded. Total diversity estimates from one million sequenced T cells were considered lower bounds and underestimates. Conclusive comparison of naive and antigen-experienced compartments was prevented by the profiling of bulk unsorted PBMCs. The long-lived group showed more naive CD4+ T cells, fewer expanded clones and increased TCR diversity than the aged group, suggesting age selection.

Sequences MNHNS (CDR1) and SASEGT (CDR2) are obtained from the germline V gene. The V end loses 6 bases and the J end loses 5 bases, and a stretch of 13 bases separates them. The CDR3 has 14 amino acids, counting the end cysteine and phenylalanine. Kept here is only the CDR3 DNA, which spans 42 bases and is read in frame from base 1. Donors were about 36 systemically healthy Caucasian individuals from Russia aged 6 to 90 years. Each donor gave approximately 9.3 milliliters of peripheral blood, collected into EDTA-treated Vacutainer tubes. Ficoll-Paque density-gradient centrifugation was used to isolate PBMCs, with at least 6.5 million per sample. Trizol reagent was used to extract total RNA from PBMCs, with at least 6 micrograms per sample. For every donor, flow cytometry on a PBMC aliquot measured the percentage of naive CD45RAhigh/CD27high T cells. The method was 5' RACE. The data were produced on an Illumina HiSeq 2500. A second PCR of roughly 7 to 11 cycles was performed with a sample-barcoded 5' primer and a J-beta primer mix. A unique molecular identifier was introduced onto each TCR beta cDNA molecule by a template-switch 5' adaptor carrying 12 random nucleotides. Each sample yielded at least 3 million CDR3-containing paired-end reads. First-strand cDNA synthesis was performed from all RNA using the Mint cDNA synthesis kit, with priming by a TRBC-specific oligonucleotide. Following uracil-DNA glycosylase treatment, a first 18-cycle PCR with universal primers M1SS and BC2_uni_R was performed on all cDNA. The paper's data handling went like this. For normalization, 1 million high-quality reads were randomly selected from each sample, with every read carrying a distinct molecular identifier. Instead of being binned into consensus sequences, reads that shared molecular identifiers were thrown out. MiTCR, with a Q25 quality threshold and the strictest error-elimination algorithm, was used for CDR3 identification, clonotype clustering and error correction. A nonparametric unseen species model with Euler transformation was used to estimate lower-bound total TCR beta diversity. TCRdb cleaned the public reads at Q25 with fastp, built clones with MiXCR and kept in-frame beta chains. Identical CDR3 protein sequences are pooled into one entry, listed with their most common genes and DNA. What appears here as the V and J calls and clone size reflects TCRdb's work, not the paper's. The sample table holds about a million distinct CDR3 sequences, of which around 54% were seen once. The top ten constitute 20% to 25% of the sample.

A word on this clonotype: The antigen it recognizes is unknown. No base quality information exists; no much larger clone differs at one position.

This clonotype was obtained from a woman aged 60-70 years in good health. The chain uses TRBV6-1 and TRBJ1-4; a tentative D call is TRBD1 (6 bases match). The specimen sequenced was blood. The nucleotide sequence is TGTGCCAGCAGACCACGCAGGGGAAATGAAAAACTGTTTTTT. It specifies CASRPRRGNEKLFF.